These 27 T cell receptor beta chains came from one sample sequenced in a study of blood T cell repertoires in COVID-19 (dated by TCRdb to 2019 to 2021). The receptor library was made with the immunoSEQ multiplex PCR assay. As stored in TCRdb, this immuneACCESS dataset retains in-frame rearrangements with V and J assigned. A fraction of the clones does not appear; measured against another copy, unresolved V genes explain less than half of the discrepancy, and the remainder lacks a known reason. Here the sample has 450,000 or so clones; about nine tenths occur a single time. The top ten hold 1.5% to 1.8% of the sample. The sequenced sample was peripheral blood. These TCRs come from a middle-aged woman with COVID-19, enrolled during active disease.

This sequence joins TRBV6-6 and TRBJ2-1; the D gene is possibly TRBD2 (6 bases). Germline lookup yields CDR1 MNHNY and CDR2 SVGAGI (reference sequence). This CDR3 is 16 amino acids long. V gave up 3 bases and J gave up 7 bases, with 19 bases separating them. CDR3 in amino acids: CASSYRVEGGPNEQFF. As DNA, the CDR3 is TGTGCCAGCAGTTATAGAGTGGAGGGAGGACCTAATGAGCAGTTCTTC.

This clone was seen once. V and J are TRBV7-9 and TRBJ1-1; D gene uncertain. This CDR3 comprises 13 residues. CDR1 is SEHNR and CDR2 is FQNEAQ in the germline V gene (reference sequence). V lost 7 bases, J lost 4 bases, and 13 bases lay in between. CDR3 residues: CASIKEEGTEAFF. The CDR3, as DNA: TGTGCCAGCATCAAGGAGGAAGGCACTGAAGCTTTCTTT.

The chain links TRBV23-1 to TRBJ2-3, with D possibly being TRBD1 (6 bases). TRBV23-1 is identified as an open reading frame with a role that is uncertain. The CDR3 is 18 residues long. V was clipped by 2 bases and J by 1 base, with 19 bases between them. DNA for the CDR3: TGCGCCAGCAGTCAACTAACAGGGCCCGCGGTTGGCACAGATACGCAGTATTTT. Its translation: CASSQLTGPAVGTDTQYF.

The chain has TRBV6-2 or TRBV6-3 and TRBJ1-2; D unresolved. Germline-derived CDR1 and CDR2 are MNHEY and SVGEGT. The V and J ends lost 0 bases and 2 bases respectively, with 16 bases between them. The CDR3 is 17 residues long. Here the CDR3 reads CASSYSRQVRFNYGYTF. As DNA, the CDR3 is TGTGCCAGCAGTTACTCCAGACAAGTCCGATTCAACTATGGCTACACCTTC.

The chain is built from TRBV7-3 and TRBJ2-3; no reliable D call. Trimming removed 4 bases from V and 0 bases from J, with 8 bases in between. CDR3 size: 14 residues. The V gene's germline CDR1 is SGHTA and CDR2 FQGTGA. This CDR3 reads CASSSRGSTDTQYF. The DNA of the CDR3 is TGTGCCAGCAGCTCCCGTGGCAGCACAGATACGCAGTATTTT. Variable domain in full (rest from reference TRBV7-3 and TRBJ2-3): GAGVSQTPSNKVTEKGKYVELRCDPISGHTALYWYRQSLGQGPEFLIYFQGTGAADDSGLPNDRFFAVRPEGSVSTLKIQRTERGDSAVYLCASSSRGSTDTQYFGPGTRLTVL.

The gene calls are TRBV7-2 and TRBJ1-5; TRBD1 aligns across 12 bases. Germline V lookup: CDR1 SGHTA, CDR2 FQGNSA. The CDR3 has 17 residues. After removal of 4 bases from V and 0 bases from J, the junction contained 4 bases not matched to a gene. The CDR3 here is CASSSGTGGYSNQPQHF. Here the CDR3 DNA reads TGTGCCAGCAGCTCCGGGACAGGGGGCTATAGCAATCAGCCCCAGCATTTT. Filled out from reference TRBV7-2 and TRBJ1-5, the complete variable domain reads GAGVSQSPSNKVTEKGKDVELRCDPISGHTALYWYRQSLGQGLEFLIYFQGNSAPDKSGLPSDRFSAERTGGSVSTLTIQRTQQEDSAVYLCASSSGTGGYSNQPQHFGDGTRLSIL.

The genes are TRBV7-3 and TRBJ1-1; the match to TRBD1 covers 7 bases. Per germline, CDR1 SGHTA and CDR2 FQGTGA. After removal of 4 bases from V and 1 base from J, the junction contained 6 bases not matched to a gene. The CDR3 covers 15 residues. CDR3 loop: CASSSTGTANTEAFF. The CDR3 coding sequence is TGTGCCAGCAGCTCGACCGGGACAGCGAACACTGAAGCTTTCTTT.

This chain links TRBV28 with TRBJ2-1; D is uncertain. Trimming took 1 base from V and 10 from J, leaving 5 bases between them. The CDR3 runs 11 residues. Germline CDR1 reads MDHEN; CDR2 reads SYDVKM. CDR3 in amino acids: CASSLFGEQFF. For the CDR3, the DNA is TGTGCCAGCAGTTTATTCGGGGAGCAGTTCTTC.

CDR3 loop: CAISEDNWGHPGNTIYF. CDR3 in DNA: TGTGCCATCAGTGAGGACAACTGGGGGCACCCTGGAAACACCATATATTTT. The chain couples TRBV10-3 to TRBJ1-3; the D gene is possibly TRBD1 (6 bases). The CDR3 spans 17 residues. Trimming took off 2 bases at V and 2 bases at J, with 16 bases between the two ends. From germline, CDR1 is ENHRY and CDR2 SYGVKD.

The chain employs TRBV2 and TRBJ1-1; unclear D gene. Trimming removed 0 bases from V and 8 bases from J, with 19 bases in between. CDR3 length: 16 amino acids. Germline CDR1 and CDR2: SNHLY and FYNNEI. CDR3 DNA sequence: TGTGCCAGCAGTGAAGCCCCCTCTTTAGCAGAGTGGGAAGCTTTCTTT. This codes for CASSEAPSLAEWEAFF. The whole variable domain, filled in from reference TRBV2 and TRBJ1-1, reads EPEVTQTPSHQVTQMGQEVILRCVPISNHLYFYWYRQILGQKVEFLVSFYNNEISEKSEIFDDQFSVERPDGSNFTLKIRSTKLEDSAMYFCASSEAPSLAEWEAFFGQGTRLTVV.

This rearrangement joins TRBV6-5 to TRBJ1-2; 7 nucleotides align to TRBD1. This CDR3 spans 14 amino acids. V trimming: 6 bases; J trimming: 6 bases; junction bases outside the gene matches: 10. Germline loops: CDR1 MNHEY, CDR2 SVGAGI. CDR3 region: CASSLRQGEDGYTF. CDR3 nucleotide sequence: TGTGCCAGCAGCCTACGACAGGGAGAGGATGGCTACACCTTC.

V gene TRBV4-1 combines with J gene TRBJ1-1; perhaps TRBD1 as D (6 bases). The germline CDR1 and CDR2 sequences are MGHRA and YSYEKL. Between the trimmed V and J ends, which lost 4 bases and 0 bases, there was a span of 24 bases. This CDR3 has 19 residues. Written as DNA, the CDR3 is TGCGCCAGCAGCCCCTGGGCCGTGGGGGATGGACAGCTGAACACTGAAGCTTTCTTT. Amino acid sequence: CASSPWAVGDGQLNTEAFF.

The chain uses TRBV7-8 and TRBJ1-5, with 7 bases aligning to TRBD1. The germline gives CDR1 SGHVS, CDR2 FQNEAQ. V trimming: 3 bases; J trimming: 0 bases; junction bases outside the gene matches: 11. The CDR3 sequence is 18 residues long. As DNA, the CDR3 is TGTGCCAGCAGCTTTTCCCTGGACAGGCCTTATAGCAATCAGCCCCAGCATTTT. Amino acids: CASSFSLDRPYSNQPQHF. Combining the CDR3 with reference TRBV7-8 and TRBJ1-5 gives the whole variable domain GAGVSQSPRYKVAKRGQDVALRCDPISGHVSLFWYQQALGQGPEFLTYFQNEAQLDKSGLPSDRFFAERPEGSVSTLKIQRTQQEDSAVYLCASSFSLDRPYSNQPQHFGDGTRLSIL.

This chain uses TRBV5-6 with TRBJ1-6, with D uncertain. The germline gives CDR1 SGHDT, CDR2 YYEEEE. Trimming left V 3 bases short and J 10 bases short, with 20 bases between. The CDR3 consists of 16 residues. CDR3 residues: CASSSAAGSSGSPLHF. In nucleotides, the CDR3 is TGTGCCAGCAGCTCCGCCGCGGGATCGAGTGGCTCACCCCTCCACTTT. Together with reference TRBV5-6 and TRBJ1-6, the CDR3 gives the full variable domain: DAGVTQSPTHLIKTRGQQVTLRCSPKSGHDTVSWYQQALGQGPQFIFQYYEEEERQRGNFPDRFSGHQFPNYSSELNVNALLLGDSALYLCASSSAAGSSGSPLHFGNGTRLTVT.

The genes are TRBV5-1 and TRBJ1-3; D is unclear. The CDR3 loop spans 18 amino acids. Between the trimmed V and J ends, which lost 0 bases and 0 bases, there was a span of 16 bases. The germline gives CDR1 SGHRS, CDR2 YFSETQ. CDR3 protein: CASSLEGVGDISGNTIYF. CDR3 coding DNA: TGCGCCAGCAGCTTGGAGGGAGTCGGAGATATCTCTGGAAACACCATATATTTT.

The J gene is TRBJ2-5, the V gene TRBV7-3, with a possible D match to TRBD1 (6 bases). This CDR3 has 13 residues. Germline values: CDR1 SGHTA, CDR2 FQGTGA. Trimming took 6 bases from V and 5 from J, leaving 13 bases between them. The CDR3 protein is CASSPGVWETQYF. The CDR3 DNA reads as TGTGCCAGCAGTCCAGGGGTGTGGGAGACCCAGTACTTC.

The chain links TRBV6-5 to TRBJ2-1; 11 nucleotides align to TRBD2. Germline CDR1 and CDR2: MNHEY and SVGAGI. The CDR3 has 15 amino acids. Trimming at V came to 7 bases and at J to 8 bases, leaving 10 bases not matched to a gene. DNA of the CDR3: TGTGCCAGCAACACACTAGCGGGGGTCTTCGATGAGCAGTTCTTC. This gives the protein CASNTLAGVFDEQFF.

The chain combines TRBV19 with TRBJ1-4, with D possibly being TRBD1 (5 bases). CDR1 and CDR2 from the germline V gene are LNHDA and SQIVND (reference sequence). Trimming cost V 3 bases and J 2 bases, with 13 bases left between them. This CDR3 region has 16 residues. CDR3 nucleotides: TGTGCCAGTAGTATTGGGGCGACCTCGACTAATGAAAAACTGTTTTTT. Encoded protein: CASSIGATSTNEKLFF. The variable domain in full, with the rest retrieved from reference TRBV19 and TRBJ1-4, is DGGITQSPKYLFRKEGQNVTLSCEQNLNHDAMYWYRQDPGQGLRLIYYSQIVNDFQKGDIAEGYSVSREKKESFPLTVTSAQKNPTAFYLCASSIGATSTNEKLFFGSGTQLSVL.

This clone was counted a single time. J is TRBJ1-1 and V is TRBV6-5, with TRBD1 identical over 10 bases. This CDR3 comprises 15 residues. J lost 3 bases, V lost 5 bases, and 6 bases had no gene match. From germline, CDR1 is MNHEY and CDR2 SVGAGI. In DNA, the CDR3 is TGTGCCAGCAGTCCGCCGGGACAGGGGTACACTGAAGCTTTCTTT. Its protein is CASSPPGQGYTEAFF.

The rearrangement links TRBV7-8 to TRBJ1-6; D gene ambiguous. The CDR3 is 14 residues long. Germline V gene sequence: CDR1 SGHVS, CDR2 FQNEAQ. The V gene lost 8 bases and the J gene lost 8 bases, with 16 bases spanning the gap. CDR3 DNA: TGTGCCAGCGCAGGTTTGGGGAGGGATTCACCCCTCCACTTT. Translated: CASAGLGRDSPLHF.

The chain combines TRBV27 with TRBJ1-2; TRBD1 might be the D (5 bases). The CDR3 has 12 amino acids. V gave up 4 bases and J gave up 9 bases, with 12 bases separating them. Germline V gene sequence: CDR1 MNHEY, CDR2 SMNVEV (reference sequence). CDR3 in DNA: TGTGCCAGCAGTTGGACACCCTTTAGCTACACCTTC. Its protein product is CASSWTPFSYTF.

The chain has TRBV2 and TRBJ2-4, with D possibly being TRBD1 (6 bases). This CDR3 spans 15 amino acids. The V gene's germline CDR1 is SNHLY and CDR2 FYNNEI. With 0 bases removed from V and 9 bases from J, the gap between germline ends came to 15 bases. The CDR3 nucleotides read TGTGCCAGCAGTGAAGCAGGGGGAAGTTACGGCATTCAGTACTTC. Translation gives CASSEAGGSYGIQYF.

The CDR3 region has the DNA TGCAGCGTAGCAAGATCGTTGGGGGGAACTGAAGCTTTCTTT. It codes for CSVARSLGGTEAFF. The chain uses TRBV29-1 and TRBJ1-1; D might be TRBD1 (5 bases). Trimming stripped 6 bases from V and 5 bases from J, with 19 bases between. The CDR3 runs 14 residues. Germline V lookup: CDR1 SQVTM, CDR2 ANQGSEA.

The chain couples TRBV7-2 to TRBJ1-2; D not certain. CDR1 is SGHTA and CDR2 is FQGNSA in the germline V gene. Trimming cost V 1 base and J 4 bases, with 4 bases left between them. The CDR3 extends over 12 amino acids. The CDR3 loop is CASSLERYGYTF. The CDR3 region has the DNA TGTGCCAGCAGCTTAGAGCGCTATGGCTACACCTTC. The variable domain in full, with the rest retrieved from reference TRBV7-2 and TRBJ1-2, is GAGVSQSPSNKVTEKGKDVELRCDPISGHTALYWYRQSLGQGLEFLIYFQGNSAPDKSGLPSDRFSAERTGGSVSTLTIQRTQQEDSAVYLCASSLERYGYTFGSGTRLTVV.

This chain joins TRBV28 and TRBJ1-2; 10 nucleotides agree with TRBD1. The trim removed 5 bases at V and 7 bases at J, leaving 10 bases unmatched. The CDR3 has 15 residues. CDR1 is MDHEN, CDR2 SYDVKM, per germline. The CDR3 loop reads CASSPRTGTGVGYTF. The CDR3 DNA reads TGTGCCAGCAGTCCCCGAACCGGGACAGGGGTTGGCTACACCTTC.

V and J are TRBV5-1 and TRBJ1-6, with 8 bases aligning to TRBD1. The germline gives CDR1 SGHRS, CDR2 YFSETQ. V dropped 0 bases and J dropped 7; count of bases not matched to a gene: 3. The CDR3 sequence is 15 residues long. The CDR3 DNA sequence: TGCGCCAGCAGCTTGGCCGGACAGGGAAATTCACCCCTCCACTTT. It codes for CASSLAGQGNSPLHF.

The chain carries TRBV5-1 and TRBJ2-1; 15 positions match TRBD2. V dropped 5 bases and J dropped 0; count of bases not matched to a gene: 6. This CDR3 is 18 amino acids long. The germline CDR1 and CDR2 sequences are SGHRS and YFSETQ. CDR3 protein: CASRPGLAGGSSYNEQFF. CDR3 bases: TGCGCCAGCAGGCCGGGACTAGCGGGGGGCAGCTCCTACAATGAGCAGTTCTTC.